The present TCR beta chain was sequenced within a study of Tregs in tolerant kidney transplant recipients. The study, taken as a whole, reports: Tregs expanded with activated donor B cells seemed most donor-specific. Biological reproducibility was not directly addressed, but technical replication error appeared minimal.

As concerns this clone: Its antigen is unidentified.

V shed 7 bases, J shed 3 bases, and the junction held 4 bases outside the gene matches. The CDR3 runs 14 residues. The germline CDR1 and CDR2 sequences are SQVTM and ANQGSEA. The method was immunoSEQ multiplex PCR; TCRdb's version includes in-frame clones alone and lacks a portion of them. The sample consists of fewer than 65,000 clones, roughly 88% of them appearing once. This chain links TRBV29-1 with TRBJ2-6; 9 bases are a match to TRBD2. The TCR comes from a human donor who received a combined kidney and bone marrow transplant. The material sequenced was Tregs from blood, taken before the transplant. The CDR3 loop reads CSAAGGRGANVLTF. CDR3 coding DNA: TGCAGCGCCGCGGGGGGGCGTGGGGCCAACGTCCTGACTTTC.